This TCR beta chain was obtained from a study of cytomegalovirus exposure and HLA in healthy donors. Study observations and caveats: Among TCR beta chains, those listed as cytomegalovirus-associated numbered more than 150. Being productive about 90% or about 30% of the time was typical of most TCR beta V segments in an earlier analysis.

PCR employed 60 Vbeta and 13 Jbeta primers. Clones were sequenced by immunoSEQ multiplex PCR, and TCRdb holds only the in-frame ones, with some missing. The data hold about 98,000 clones, with about three quarters observed a single time. V was pared by 3 bases and J by 4 bases, with 10 bases between. The germline V gene has CDR1 SGHNT and CDR2 YENEEA. The CDR3 is 14 residues long. Of note for this clone: The antigen is unknown.

The clonotype comes from a man between 40 and 49 years old in good health and CMV-seronegative. This chain links TRBV11-3 with TRBJ2-1; a weak D match, TRBD1 (6 bases). The material sequenced was PBMCs. The CDR3 nucleotides read TGTGCCAGCAGCTTGGGGGCGCCGTACAATGAGCAGTTCTTC. Its protein is CASSLGAPYNEQFF.